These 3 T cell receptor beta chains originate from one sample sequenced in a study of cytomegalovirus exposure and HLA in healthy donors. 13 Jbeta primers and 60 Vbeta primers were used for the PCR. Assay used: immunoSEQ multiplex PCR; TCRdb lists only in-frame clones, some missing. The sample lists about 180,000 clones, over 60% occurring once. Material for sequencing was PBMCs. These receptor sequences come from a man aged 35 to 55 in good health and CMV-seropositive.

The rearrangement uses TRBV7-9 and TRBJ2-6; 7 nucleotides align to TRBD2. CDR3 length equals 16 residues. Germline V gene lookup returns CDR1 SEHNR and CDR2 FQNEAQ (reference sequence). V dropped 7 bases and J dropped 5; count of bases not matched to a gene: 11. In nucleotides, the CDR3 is TGTGCCAGCACCCCTTGGGGGGGTCCTCGGGCCAACGTCCTGACTTTC. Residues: CASTPWGGPRANVLTF.

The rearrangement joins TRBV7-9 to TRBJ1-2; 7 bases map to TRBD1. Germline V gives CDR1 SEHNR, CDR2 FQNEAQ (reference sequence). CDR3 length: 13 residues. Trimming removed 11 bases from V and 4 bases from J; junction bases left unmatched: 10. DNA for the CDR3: TGTGCCGCACACAGGGGCTCACTCTATGGCTACACCTTC. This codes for CAAHRGSLYGYTF.

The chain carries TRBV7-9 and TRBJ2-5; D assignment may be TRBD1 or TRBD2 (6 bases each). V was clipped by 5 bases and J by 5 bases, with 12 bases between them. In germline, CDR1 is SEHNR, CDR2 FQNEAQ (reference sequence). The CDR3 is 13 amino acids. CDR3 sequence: CASSIGGQETQYF. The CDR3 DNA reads TGTGCCAGCAGCATAGGGGGGCAGGAGACCCAGTACTTC.